The clone carrying this T cell receptor (beta chain) was found once. Its target is not known. This entry belongs to a study of OX40 agonist ivuxolimab in advanced cancers. Study information: Hepatocellular carcinoma, melanoma, renal cell or head and neck cancer was diagnosed in the dose-escalation patients. Findings and caveats of the study: Dose levels from 0.1 to 3.0 mg/kg saw CD4+ and CD8+ blood T cells expand clonally by week 6.

The table came from immunoSEQ multiplex PCR; TCRdb's copy has only in-frame clones and leaves some out. The table records tens of thousands of clones, about 88% of them present only once. The CDR3 is 14 residues long. Trimming cost V 10 bases and J 2 bases, with 15 bases left between them. CDR1 and CDR2 from the germline V gene are WSHSY and SAAADI. Here the sequenced sample was CD4+ or CD8+ T cells sorted from blood, taken in a trial of the OX40 agonist ivuxolimab. The chain uses TRBV10-2 and TRBJ2-1, with D possibly matching TRBD2 (6 bases). The sequence came from an adult with an advanced solid tumor such as melanoma, head and neck, liver or kidney cancer. The CDR3, as DNA: TGCGCCACCGAGGGACTTAAAGCCTACAATGAGCAGTTCTTC. Its translation: CATEGLKAYNEQFF.